One and the same sample provided the 24 T cell receptor beta chains below, sequenced in a study. TCRdb fed the 5' RACE reads into MiXCR, producing one record per CDR3 protein. The repertoire holds around 50,000 distinct CDR3 sequences, 28% seen once, with more than 3% in the top ten. Sequenced input: tumor-infiltrating memory CD4+ T cells sorted from the breast tumor. Subset noted: memory CD4+ T cells, CD4+CD45RO+CD25-. These receptors all come from a female donor with breast cancer.

Only a few counts were recorded for this clonotype. The rearrangement uses TRBV7-3 and TRBJ2-2; D may be TRBD1 (5 bases). There are 15 residues in the CDR3. Between the trimmed V and J ends, which lost 4 bases and 6 bases, there was a span of 15 bases. Per the germline V gene, CDR1 is SGHTA and CDR2 is FQGTGA. The CDR3: CASSSTGATPGELFF. CDR3 coding DNA: TGTGCCAGCAGCTCAACAGGAGCAACACCCGGGGAGCTGTTTTTT. The whole variable domain, remainder taken from reference TRBV7-3 and TRBJ2-2, is GAGVSQTPSNKVTEKGKYVELRCDPISGHTALYWYRQSLGQGPEFLIYFQGTGAADDSGLPNDRFFAVRPEGSVSTLKIQRTERGDSAVYLCASSSTGATPGELFFGEGSRLTVL.

The chain has TRBV7-2 and TRBJ1-2; 7 bases agree with TRBD1. This CDR3 region has 14 residues. CDR1 SGHTA and CDR2 FQGNSA come from the germline V gene. The ends lost 5 bases at V and 5 bases at J; junction bases unmatched: 8. The CDR3 DNA is TGTGCCAGCAGCCCTCGACAGGGAGGGTATGGCTACACCTTC. As protein: CASSPRQGGYGYTF.

J is TRBJ1-2 and V is TRBV14; D remains ambiguous. Looked up from germline, CDR1 is SGHDN and CDR2 is FVKESK. The CDR3 sequence is 15 residues long. The V end was cut by 0 bases, the J end by 0 bases, with 8 bases between. Written as DNA, the CDR3 is TGTGCCAGCAGCCAAGATATCGGCTCTAACTATGGCTACACCTTC. Its protein product is CASSQDIGSNYGYTF.

The V gene is TRBV6-5, the J gene TRBJ2-2, with D maybe TRBD2 (5 bases). Germline CDR1 and CDR2: MNHEY and SVGAGI. The CDR3 length is 14 residues. V was pared by 9 bases and J by 0 bases, with 11 bases between. The CDR3: CASRTSSNTGELFF. The DNA for the CDR3 is TGTGCCAGTAGGACTTCTTCGAACACCGGGGAGCTGTTTTTT.

This clonotype has more than one count but fewer than ten. The rearrangement joins TRBV20-1 to TRBJ2-7; tentative D call: TRBD2 (7 bases). Germline V CDR1 and CDR2: DFQATT, SNEGSKA (reference sequence). Trimming shortened V by 3 bases and J by 3 bases, and 18 bases separated the two germline ends. The CDR3 is made up of 15 amino acids. DNA of the CDR3: TGCAGTGCTAGGCGAGGGGGGGCCGGGTTCTACGAGCAGTACTTC. Its translation: CSARRGGAGFYEQYF.

The genes are TRBV5-1 and TRBJ1-2, with 9 bases aligning to TRBD1. The germline CDR1 and CDR2 sequences are SGHRS and YFSETQ. After removal of 4 bases from V and 7 bases from J, the junction contained 11 bases not matched to a gene. This CDR3 has 15 amino acids. CDR3 region: CASSVGGTGQFGYTF. The CDR3 nucleotides are TGCGCCAGCAGCGTGGGAGGGACAGGGCAATTTGGCTACACCTTC.

The chain couples TRBV7-2 to TRBJ2-3, with 9 bases that match TRBD2. CDR1 SGHTA and CDR2 FQGNSA come from the germline V gene. V lost 5 bases, J lost 1 base, and 7 bases stayed unmatched. This CDR3 region has 16 residues. The CDR3 sequence is CASSAGGDLRTDTQYF. The DNA of the CDR3 is TGTGCCAGCAGCGCGGGGGGGGACTTACGCACAGATACGCAGTATTTT.

The V call is TRBV19, the J call TRBJ2-6, with D perhaps matching TRBD2 (6 bases). V was pared by 6 bases and J by 0 bases, with 9 bases between. The germline gives CDR1 LNHDA, CDR2 SQIVND (reference sequence). The CDR3 is made up of 15 amino acids. The CDR3 DNA follows: TGTGCCAGTAGCTCCGGGGGCTCTGGGGCCAACGTCCTGACTTTC. It is translated as CASSSGGSGANVLTF.

The V call is TRBV20-1, the J call TRBJ2-7; 11 bases fit TRBD2. CDR1 and CDR2 (germline): DFQATT, SNEGSKA (reference sequence). The junction had 4 bases not matched to a gene; V was cut back by 3 bases and J by 3 bases. The CDR3 is made up of 14 amino acids. The CDR3 spells CSARAGTSGYEQYF. The CDR3 DNA sequence: TGCAGTGCTAGGGCCGGGACTAGCGGCTACGAGCAGTACTTC.

This clonotype was seen more than once but under ten times. Written as DNA, the CDR3 is TGTGCCAGCAGCGCCGGGACAGGGTCCTACAATGAGCAGTTCTTC. It specifies CASSAGTGSYNEQFF. The chain couples TRBV7-9 to TRBJ2-1; 9 bases match TRBD1. In germline, CDR1 is SEHNR, CDR2 FQNEAQ (reference sequence). V gave up 5 bases and J gave up 1 base; unmatched junction bases: 3. CDR3 size: 15 residues.

This chain links TRBV7-9 with TRBJ1-2; D is undetermined. Trimming removed 7 bases at V and 0 bases at J, with 15 bases between. There are 15 residues in the CDR3. The germline CDR1 and CDR2 sequences are SEHNR and FQNEAQ (reference sequence). The CDR3 bases are TGTGCCAGCACACAAGAGGCGTGGGCTAACTATGGCTACACCTTC. The encoded protein is CASTQEAWANYGYTF.

This clonotype was seen a handful of times. The CDR3 coding sequence is TGCAGTGCTAGAGGAGAAAAGGGGTACACTGAAGCTTTCTTT. This gives the protein CSARGEKGYTEAFF. The rearrangement uses TRBV20-1 and TRBJ1-1; the D gene is possibly TRBD1 (5 bases). CDR1 and CDR2 (germline): DFQATT, SNEGSKA (reference sequence). The CDR3 length is 14 residues. V was trimmed by 1 base and J by 3 bases, leaving 12 bases between them.

This clonotype was picked up a small number of times. The chain couples TRBV7-2 to TRBJ2-7; D ambiguous. Germline-derived CDR1 and CDR2 are SGHTA and FQGNSA. V was shortened by 0 bases and J by 2 bases, with 8 bases between the two germline ends. The CDR3 is 14 amino acids. In DNA, the CDR3 is TGTGCCAGCAGCTTAGCGCACTCGACCTACGAGCAGTACTTC. Translation gives CASSLAHSTYEQYF.

This chain joins TRBV7-9 and TRBJ1-1; D gene uncertain. Germline CDR1 reads SEHNR; CDR2 reads FQNEAQ (reference sequence). V was trimmed by 1 base and J by 1 base, leaving 13 bases between them. This CDR3 spans 16 amino acids. The CDR3 region is CASSLVSQASNTEAFF. CDR3 DNA: TGTGCCAGCAGCTTAGTCAGCCAGGCCTCGAACACTGAAGCTTTCTTT.

The rearrangement joins TRBV7-3 to TRBJ2-3; 7 bases match TRBD1. J gave up 2 bases and V 4 bases, and 3 bases lay outside the gene matches. Germline V gene sequence: CDR1 SGHTA, CDR2 FQGTGA. The CDR3 has 14 amino acids. The DNA for the CDR3 is TGTGCCAGCAGCTCGGACAGGTTCACAGATACGCAGTATTTT. Its translation: CASSSDRFTDTQYF. Full variable domain (remainder filled in from reference TRBV7-3 and TRBJ2-3): GAGVSQTPSNKVTEKGKYVELRCDPISGHTALYWYRQSLGQGPEFLIYFQGTGAADDSGLPNDRFFAVRPEGSVSTLKIQRTERGDSAVYLCASSSDRFTDTQYFGPGTRLTVL.

The rearrangement uses TRBV5-1 and TRBJ2-1, with TRBD2 matching 8 bases. Germline V gene lookup returns CDR1 SGHRS and CDR2 YFSETQ. V lost 8 bases, J lost 8 bases, and 15 bases stayed unmatched. This CDR3 spans 15 amino acids. DNA of the CDR3: TGCGCCAGTCGATGGAGCCCAACGCGGGGGGATGAGCAGTTCTTC. Residues: CASRWSPTRGDEQFF.

This clonotype has more than one count but fewer than ten. The gene calls are TRBV20-1 and TRBJ2-1, with D tentatively TRBD1 or TRBD2 (6 bases each). The germline CDR1 and CDR2 sequences are DFQATT and SNEGSKA (reference sequence). V lost 3 bases and J lost 9, with 18 bases in between. CDR3 length: 14 residues. CDR3: CSASAPVGGGEQFF. The CDR3 nucleotides are TGCAGTGCTAGCGCCCCCGTCGGGGGCGGTGAGCAGTTCTTC.

This clonotype was detected only a few times. The rearrangement links TRBV5-1 to TRBJ2-7, with 7 bases identical to TRBD1. The CDR3 runs to 14 residues. Germline CDR1 is SGHRS and CDR2 is YFSETQ. The trim removed 4 bases at V and 3 bases at J, leaving 7 bases unmatched. This chain's CDR3 is CASSTTGKNYEQYF. The CDR3 nucleotides are TGCGCCAGCAGCACGACAGGGAAGAACTACGAGCAGTACTTC.

This clonotype was counted only a few times. The rearrangement joins TRBV6-2 or TRBV6-3 to TRBJ2-5, with D maybe TRBD1 (6 bases). The V end was cut by 5 bases, the J end by 5 bases, with 21 bases between. The germline V gene has CDR1 MNHEY and CDR2 SVGEGT. The CDR3 spans 16 residues. This CDR3 is CASSTGSTGKPETQYF. The DNA of the CDR3 is TGTGCCAGCAGTACGGGTTCTACAGGGAAGCCGGAGACCCAGTACTTC.

The chain has TRBV20-1 and TRBJ2-3; no clear D. V was trimmed by 0 bases and J by 4 bases, leaving 8 bases between them. CDR1 and CDR2 from the germline V gene are DFQATT and SNEGSKA (reference sequence). This CDR3 contains 13 residues. CDR3 nucleotides: TGCAGTGCTAGAGAGGGGTTCGCAGATACGCAGTATTTT. This gives the protein CSAREGFADTQYF.

This clonotype has more than one count but fewer than ten. At one end the junction does not follow the germline gene, possibly because of a read error. The V call is TRBV6-5, the J call TRBJ1-2, with D possibly matching TRBD1 (6 bases). Germline CDR1 is MNHEY and CDR2 is SVGAGI. This CDR3 region has 15 residues. The CDR3 loop reads CASSPGGNSNNGYTF. CDR3 DNA sequence: TGTGCCAGCAGCCCCGGGGGCAACTCTAACAATGGCTACACCTTC.

This clonotype has only a few counts. This sequence joins TRBV20-1 and TRBJ2-7, with a weak D call TRBD1 (6 bases). Per germline, CDR1 DFQATT and CDR2 SNEGSKA (reference sequence). The CDR3 consists of 12 residues. Trimming removed 3 bases at V and 9 bases at J, with 15 bases between. This chain's CDR3 is CSASPDRHGQYF. CDR3 nucleotides: TGCAGTGCTAGTCCCGACAGGCACGGGCAGTACTTC.

The chain employs TRBV7-9 and TRBJ2-7; TRBD1 matches at 7 bases. The CDR3 has 15 amino acids. V was pared by 4 bases and J by 3 bases, with 9 bases of the junction left unmatched. CDR1 and CDR2 (germline): SEHNR, FQNEAQ (reference sequence). This chain's CDR3 is CASSSGTVVNYEQYF. DNA of the CDR3: TGTGCCAGCAGCTCGGGGACAGTAGTGAACTACGAGCAGTACTTC.

The chain combines TRBV27 with TRBJ2-2, with TRBD1 as a possible D gene (6 bases). The germline CDR1 and CDR2 sequences are MNHEY and SMNVEV (reference sequence). Deletions cut 2 bases from V and 4 bases from J, with 14 bases between. The length of the CDR3 is 16 residues. CDR3 amino acids: CASSLGRQAGTGELFF. The CDR3 DNA reads as TGTGCCAGCAGTTTAGGTAGACAGGCGGGCACCGGGGAGCTGTTTTTT.